One and the same sample provided the 28 T cell receptor beta chains below, sequenced in a study of shared T cell receptors in the human thymus. Here immunoSEQ multiplex PCR was the method, and the copy in TCRdb shows in-frame clones only, minus some. The repertoire consists of about 500,000 clones, with 75% to 85% occurring once and the leading ten covering less than 0.015%. These data also formed part of another study, on human thymus T cells.

Specimen: thymocytes. The receptors shown here come from a boy under two years old with a congenital heart defect.

CDR3 region: CASRWTETDTQYF. The DNA for the CDR3 is TGTGCCAGCAGGTGGACAGAAACAGATACGCAGTATTTT. V and J are TRBV27 and TRBJ2-3; possible D gene TRBD1, 6 bases. The CDR3 totals 13 residues. The ends were cut back, 6 bases at V and 3 bases at J, with 10 bases in the middle. Germline V gives CDR1 MNHEY, CDR2 SMNVEV (reference sequence).

This clone was counted once. The chain links TRBV6-5 to TRBJ1-6; no clear D gene. V was pared by 6 bases and J by 9 bases, with 12 bases between. The CDR3 is 13 residues long. Germline V lookup: CDR1 MNHEY, CDR2 SVGAGI. The CDR3 loop is CASSNAVSSPLHF. The CDR3 bases are TGTGCCAGCAGCAACGCGGTCAGTTCACCCCTCCACTTT.

The gene calls are TRBV7-2 and TRBJ2-7, with 10 bases that match TRBD2. CDR1 SGHTA and CDR2 FQGNSA come from the germline V gene. V shed 5 bases, J shed 2 bases, and the junction held 6 bases outside the gene matches. This CDR3 spans 15 amino acids. The DNA for the CDR3 is TGTGCCAGCAGCCCTAGCGGGAGCCGCCCCTACGAGCAGTACTTC. As protein: CASSPSGSRPYEQYF.

CDR3 amino acids: CASSQSRGNEQYF. The CDR3 DNA follows: TGCGCCAGCAGCCAATCACGGGGGAACGAGCAGTACTTC. The chain is built from TRBV4-3 and TRBJ2-7; a possible D gene is TRBD2 (6 bases). The germline gives CDR1 LGHNA, CDR2 YSLEER. This CDR3 is built from 13 residues. Deletions cut 2 bases from V and 5 bases from J, with 10 bases between.

This chain links TRBV11-2 with TRBJ2-5; possible D gene TRBD2, 7 bases. The length of the CDR3 is 14 residues. CDR1 is SGHAT and CDR2 is FQNNGV in the germline V gene. Trimming cost V 3 bases and J 1 base, with 9 bases left between them. The CDR3, as DNA: TGTGCCAGCAGCTTGCGGGGGCCCCAAGAGACCCAGTACTTC. Amino acid sequence: CASSLRGPQETQYF.

V usage is TRBV5-4 and J usage is TRBJ2-5, with D perhaps matching TRBD2 (5 bases). There are 13 residues in the CDR3. CDR1 SGHNT and CDR2 YYREEE come from the germline V gene (reference sequence). V was cut by 3 bases and J by 2 bases, with 8 bases left in between. The CDR3 nucleotides read TGTGCCAGCAGCTCCCGGGGACAAGAGACCCAGTACTTC. As protein: CASSSRGQETQYF.

The genes are TRBV7-9 and TRBJ1-5; no reliable D call. CDR1 is SEHNR, CDR2 FQNEAQ, per germline (reference sequence). The CDR3 extends over 14 amino acids. V dropped 5 bases and J dropped 5 bases, with 13 bases sitting between them. CDR3 protein: CASSLEEEDQPQHF. The CDR3 DNA follows: TGTGCCAGCAGCCTCGAGGAGGAGGATCAGCCCCAGCATTTT.

J is TRBJ1-1 and V is TRBV29-1; D may be TRBD1 (5 bases). From germline, CDR1 is SQVTM and CDR2 ANQGSEA. V shed 1 base and J shed 4 bases, with 10 bases lying between them. CDR3 length: 13 residues. CDR3 loop: CSVEAGWSTEAFF. For the CDR3, the DNA is TGCAGCGTTGAAGCAGGGTGGAGCACTGAAGCTTTCTTT. The full variable domain, its missing parts supplied by reference TRBV29-1 and TRBJ1-1, is SAVISQKPSRDICQRGTSLTIQCQVDSQVTMMFWYRQQPGQSLTLIATANQGSEATYESGFVIDKFPISRPNLTFSTLTVSNMSPEDSSIYLCSVEAGWSTEAFFGQGTRLTVV.

V gene TRBV7-2 combines with J gene TRBJ2-3, with TRBD1 matching over 11 bases. This CDR3 comprises 16 residues. J gave up 4 bases and V 5 bases, and 8 bases lay outside the gene matches. The germline V gene has CDR1 SGHTA and CDR2 FQGNSA. CDR3 sequence reads: CASSPRTGGYPDTQYF. The DNA for the CDR3 is TGTGCCAGCAGCCCCCGGACAGGGGGCTATCCAGATACGCAGTATTTT.

The chain uses TRBV30 and TRBJ2-3; D gene unclear. Trimming took 2 bases from V and 1 from J, leaving 16 bases between them. This CDR3 contains 16 residues. CDR1 GTSNPN and CDR2 SVGIG come from the germline V gene (reference sequence). The DNA of the CDR3 is TGTGCCTGGAGTCCAACACCCCTAGTGGGCACAGATACGCAGTATTTT. Its protein product is CAWSPTPLVGTDTQYF.

CDR3 DNA sequence: TGTGCCAGCGGAGGGCAAAATAGCAATCAGCCCCAGCATTTT. Protein sequence: CASGGQNSNQPQHF. V gene TRBV27 combines with J gene TRBJ1-5; D unclear. This CDR3 is built from 14 residues. V was shortened by 8 bases and J by 0 bases, with 11 bases between the two germline ends. Germline V gives CDR1 MNHEY, CDR2 SMNVEV (reference sequence).

The chain combines TRBV4-1 with TRBJ1-1; D call uncertain. Per germline, CDR1 MGHRA and CDR2 YSYEKL. The CDR3 contains 14 residues. V shed 0 bases and J shed 7 bases, with 12 bases lying between them. The CDR3 DNA follows: TGCGCCAGCAGCCAAGATTTAGGGAGGAGTGAAGCTTTCTTT. This translates into CASSQDLGRSEAFF.

V gene TRBV5-1 combines with J gene TRBJ1-1; D uncertain. Germline values: CDR1 SGHRS, CDR2 YFSETQ. V lost 5 bases, J lost 1 base, and 9 bases lay in between. The CDR3 length is 13 residues. The CDR3 reads CASSRTANTEAFF. CDR3 DNA sequence: TGCGCCAGCAGTCGAACAGCGAACACTGAAGCTTTCTTT.

The chain employs TRBV5-4 and TRBJ2-3; 7 nucleotides agree with TRBD1. V shed 2 bases, J shed 1 base, and the junction held 4 bases outside the gene matches. The CDR3 consists of 15 residues. Germline V CDR1 and CDR2: SGHNT, YYREEE (reference sequence). This chain's CDR3 is CASSFETGRTDTQYF. CDR3 DNA sequence: TGTGCCAGCAGCTTTGAGACAGGGCGCACAGATACGCAGTATTTT.

The chain has TRBV5-1 and TRBJ2-1, with TRBD2 as a possible D gene (6 bases). The CDR3 runs to 15 residues. Trimming shortened V by 1 base and J by 4 bases, and 12 bases separated the two germline ends. Germline assignment: CDR1 SGHRS and CDR2 YFSETQ. The CDR3 DNA follows: TGCGCCAGCAGCTTGAGGCGGGACTCATACAATGAGCAGTTCTTC. Its translation is CASSLRRDSYNEQFF.

J is TRBJ2-4 and V is TRBV5-1; tentative D call: TRBD2 (7 bases). The V gene's germline CDR1 is SGHRS and CDR2 YFSETQ. Trimming pared 6 bases from V and 2 bases from J, leaving 15 bases between. This CDR3 region has 15 residues. CDR3 sequence reads: CASTEGRGSKNIQYF. CDR3 DNA sequence: TGCGCCAGCACGGAGGGGAGGGGGTCCAAAAACATTCAGTACTTC. The full variable domain, rest sourced from reference TRBV5-1 and TRBJ2-4, is KAGVTQTPRYLIKTRGQQVTLSCSPISGHRSVSWYQQTPGQGLQFLFEYFSETQRNKGNFPGRFSGRQFSNSRSEMNVSTLELGDSALYLCASTEGRGSKNIQYFGAGTRLSVL.

The sample holds a few counts of this clone. The rearrangement joins TRBV28 to TRBJ1-5, with D possibly matching TRBD1 (5 bases). Trimming pared 1 base from V and 6 bases from J, leaving 22 bases between. The CDR3 totals 18 residues. Per the germline V gene, CDR1 is MDHEN and CDR2 is SYDVKM. CDR3 protein: CASSLSPEEGRIRQPQHF. CDR3 nucleotide sequence: TGTGCCAGCAGTTTATCCCCGGAGGAGGGGAGGATTCGTCAGCCCCAGCATTTT.

This clone appeared a few times. The CDR3 reads CASSGQLNTEAFF. As DNA, the CDR3 is TGTGCCAGCAGCGGACAGTTGAACACTGAAGCTTTCTTT. V and J are TRBV28 and TRBJ1-1, with D perhaps TRBD1 (6 bases). CDR3 length: 13 residues. V dropped 6 bases and J dropped 0 bases, with 8 bases sitting between them. Looked up from germline, CDR1 is MDHEN and CDR2 is SYDVKM.

This clone showed up just a few times. V is TRBV5-4 and J is TRBJ2-7; a weak D match, TRBD2 (5 bases). The CDR3 runs to 15 residues. Trimming cost V 6 bases and J 5 bases, with 21 bases left between them. CDR1 is SGHNT, CDR2 YYREEE, per germline (reference sequence). As DNA, the CDR3 is TGTGCCAGCACCGAAGGGAACGGGATTGTGCACGAGCAGTACTTC. It codes for CASTEGNGIVHEQYF.

This chain uses TRBV10-3 with TRBJ1-1, with D tentatively TRBD1 (6 bases). CDR3 length: 14 amino acids. Germline loops: CDR1 ENHRY, CDR2 SYGVKD. V lost 8 bases, J lost 5 bases, and 18 bases lay in between. Written as DNA, the CDR3 is TGTGCCATCTGTCCAGGGGTGAGTAAGACTGAAGCTTTCTTT. Its protein is CAICPGVSKTEAFF.

In DNA, the CDR3 is TGTGCCAGCAGTCTCCGGACAGGGCATGGCTACACCTTC. Its protein product is CASSLRTGHGYTF. The rearrangement uses TRBV27 and TRBJ1-2; 8 bases match TRBD1. With 5 bases clipped from V and 6 bases from J, the junction kept 5 bases outside the gene matches. Germline V CDR1 and CDR2: MNHEY, SMNVEV (reference sequence). This CDR3 is 13 amino acids long.

The V call is TRBV29-1, the J call TRBJ2-2, with TRBD2 matching over 9 bases. Per germline, CDR1 SQVTM and CDR2 ANQGSEA. The CDR3 loop spans 19 amino acids. Losses at the gene ends were 5 bases for V and 2 bases for J; bases not matched to a gene: 18. The DNA for the CDR3 is TGCAGCGTTTCCCGAATGGGTAGCGGGGGCTCCCTCAACACCGGGGAGCTGTTTTTT. This encodes CSVSRMGSGGSLNTGELFF.

The CDR3 DNA is TGTGCCTGGATCCGCTTCCTCGGGGGCTACACCTTC. It yields the protein CAWIRFLGGYTF. The chain recombines TRBV30 with TRBJ1-2; D is uncertain. The V end lost 4 bases, the J end lost 8 bases, and 14 bases lay between the germline ends. This CDR3 comprises 12 residues. Per the germline V gene, CDR1 is GTSNPN and CDR2 is SVGIG (reference sequence).

V usage is TRBV27 and J usage is TRBJ2-1, with TRBD2 matching over 8 bases. This CDR3 spans 14 amino acids. Germline V CDR1 and CDR2: MNHEY, SMNVEV (reference sequence). With V trimmed by 4 bases and J by 5 bases, 4 bases remained unmatched. CDR3 region: CASSSREAHNEQFF. DNA for the CDR3: TGTGCCAGCAGTTCGCGGGAGGCCCACAATGAGCAGTTCTTC.

The chain recombines TRBV7-2 with TRBJ2-2; D possibly corresponds to TRBD1 (5 bases). Germline values: CDR1 SGHTA, CDR2 FQGNSA. The length of the CDR3 is 16 residues. The ends were cut back, 7 bases at V and 6 bases at J, with 21 bases in the middle. The CDR3 spells CASNPTWGDSAGELFF. For the CDR3, the DNA is TGTGCCAGCAACCCTACCTGGGGCGACTCGGCCGGGGAGCTGTTTTTT.

The CDR3: CASRQGPTEAFF. CDR3 DNA sequence: TGTGCCTCACGACAGGGCCCCACTGAAGCTTTCTTT. V is TRBV30 and J is TRBJ1-1; 7 bases line up with TRBD1. Germline CDR1 is GTSNPN and CDR2 is SVGIG (reference sequence). The length of the CDR3 is 12 residues. J gave up 4 bases and V 7 bases, and 6 bases lay outside the gene matches.

The chain carries TRBV7-6 and TRBJ2-1, with D unresolved. Trimming removed 6 bases from V and 1 base from J, with 22 bases in between. The CDR3 totals 18 residues. CDR1 is SGHVS, CDR2 FNYEAQ, per germline. CDR3 amino acids: CASRPTVFSYTSYNEQFF. The CDR3 region has the DNA TGTGCCAGCAGGCCTACAGTATTTTCGTACACTTCCTACAATGAGCAGTTCTTC.

The chain combines TRBV28 with TRBJ2-7, with D tentatively TRBD2 (5 bases). Germline assignment: CDR1 MDHEN and CDR2 SYDVKM. V lost 3 bases and J lost 7, with 25 bases in between. This CDR3 has 17 amino acids. The CDR3 DNA reads as TGTGCCAGCAGTTTCACCCCACGGACTTTAAGCGTGGGGGAGCAGTACTTC. It yields the protein CASSFTPRTLSVGEQYF.